The T cell receptor beta chain described here comes from a study of beta chain features in type 1 diabetes. The CDR3 sequence is 16 residues long. The V and J ends lost 6 bases and 3 bases respectively, with 21 bases between them. Germline V CDR1 and CDR2: SGHAT, FQDESV (reference sequence). The authors took one heparinised blood draw, averaging approximately 120 mL, from each donor. Purity exceeded 98% in all sorted populations. This clone was detected only a few times. What it binds is unknown. Findings of the study overall: TCRB CDR3s from Type 1 diabetes patients were moderately but significantly shorter in all four CD4+ subsets. Unsettled here was the matter of whether HLA type influences TCRB rearrangement.

Every bit of the isolated RNA underwent reverse transcription, so sequencing read expressed TCRB transcripts. Sequencing was performed with immunoSEQ multiplex PCR; in TCRdb, only in-frame clones are kept and a portion is missing. The sample yields about 150,000 clones, approximately 8.7% seen once. The V and J genes are TRBV11-1 and TRBJ2-7, with D perhaps matching TRBD2 (5 bases). This receptor was identified in a woman between 25 and 40 years old with type 1 diabetes. The sequenced sample consisted of central memory CD4+ T cells from blood. Written as DNA, the CDR3 is TGTGCCAGCAGTCCCTTAGGGAGAGCGGTTTACTACGAGCAGTACTTC. It translates to CASSPLGRAVYYEQYF.